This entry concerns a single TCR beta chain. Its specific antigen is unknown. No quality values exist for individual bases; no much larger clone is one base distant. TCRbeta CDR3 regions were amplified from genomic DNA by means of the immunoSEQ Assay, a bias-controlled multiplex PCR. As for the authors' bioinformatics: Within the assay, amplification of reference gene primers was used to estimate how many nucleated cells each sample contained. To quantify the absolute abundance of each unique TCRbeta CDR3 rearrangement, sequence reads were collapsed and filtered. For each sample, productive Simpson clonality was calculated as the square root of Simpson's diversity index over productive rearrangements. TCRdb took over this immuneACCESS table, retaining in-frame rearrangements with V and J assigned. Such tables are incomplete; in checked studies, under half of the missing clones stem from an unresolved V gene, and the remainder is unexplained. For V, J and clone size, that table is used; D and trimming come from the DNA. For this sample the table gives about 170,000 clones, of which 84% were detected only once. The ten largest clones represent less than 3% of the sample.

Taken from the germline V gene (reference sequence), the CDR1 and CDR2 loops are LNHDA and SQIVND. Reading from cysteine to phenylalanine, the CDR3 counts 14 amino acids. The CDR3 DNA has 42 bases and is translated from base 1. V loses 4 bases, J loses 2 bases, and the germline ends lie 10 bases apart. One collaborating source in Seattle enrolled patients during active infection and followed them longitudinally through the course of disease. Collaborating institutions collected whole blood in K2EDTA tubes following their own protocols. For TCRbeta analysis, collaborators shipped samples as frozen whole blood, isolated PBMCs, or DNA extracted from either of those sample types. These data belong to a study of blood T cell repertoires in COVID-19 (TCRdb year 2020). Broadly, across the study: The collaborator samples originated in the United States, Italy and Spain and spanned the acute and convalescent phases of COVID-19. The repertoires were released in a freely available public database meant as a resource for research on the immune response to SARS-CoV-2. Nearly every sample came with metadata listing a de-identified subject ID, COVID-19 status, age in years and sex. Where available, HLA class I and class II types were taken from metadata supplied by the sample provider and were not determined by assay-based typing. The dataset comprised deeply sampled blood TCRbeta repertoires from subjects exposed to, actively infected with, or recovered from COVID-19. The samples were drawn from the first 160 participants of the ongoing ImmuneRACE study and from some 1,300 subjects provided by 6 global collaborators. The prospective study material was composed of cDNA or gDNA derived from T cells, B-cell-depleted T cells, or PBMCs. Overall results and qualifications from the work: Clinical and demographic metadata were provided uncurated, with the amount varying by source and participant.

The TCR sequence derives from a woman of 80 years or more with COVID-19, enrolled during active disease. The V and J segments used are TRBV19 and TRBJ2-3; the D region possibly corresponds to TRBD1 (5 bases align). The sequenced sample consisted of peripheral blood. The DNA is TGTGCCAGTAGTACTGGGGCTGACACAGATACGCAGTATTTT. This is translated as CASSTGADTDTQYF.